A selection of T cell receptor beta chains follows, all from one sample in a study of cytomegalovirus exposure and HLA in healthy donors. Profiled with immunoSEQ multiplex PCR; TCRdb holds only in-frame clones, not every one. The sample lists around 270,000 clones; roughly 80% were seen once. Sequencing was done on a sample of PBMCs. These receptors were obtained from a girl aged 2-10 years in good health and CMV-seronegative. The CDR3 runs from the conserved cysteine through the conserved F or W. The D gene is left open where the match is weak. Clone size, where shown, is once, few, many, or a class for clones that have expanded.

J: TRBJ2-6
D: .
size: .
V: TRBV5-8
CDR3: CASSRDFSGANVLTF
DNA: TGTGCCAGCAGCCGGGATTTCTCTGGGGCCAACGTCCTGACTTTC

J: TRBJ2-7
D: TRBD1
size: few
V: TRBV7-8
CDR3: CASTLGTVDYSYEQYF
DNA: TGTGCCAGCACCTTGGGGACAGTTGATTACTCCTACGAGCAGTACTTC

J: TRBJ1-6
D: .
size: .
V: TRBV2
CDR3: CASTPRDGVNSPLHF
DNA: TGTGCCAGCACCCCCCGCGACGGGGTTAATTCACCCCTCCACTTT

J: TRBJ2-7
D: TRBD2
size: once
V: TRBV28
CDR3: CASSPPAGPLSSYEQYF
DNA: TGTGCCAGCAGTCCTCCAGCGGGGCCCCTGAGCTCCTACGAGCAGTACTTC

J: TRBJ1-4
D: TRBD1
size: .
V: TRBV5-1
CDR3: CASSPTGTGGEKLFF
DNA: TGCGCCAGCAGCCCCACCGGGACAGGAGGAGAAAAACTGTTTTTT

J: TRBJ2-7
D: TRBD2
size: .
V: TRBV28
CDR3: CASSRAGVSYEQYF
DNA: TGTGCCAGCAGTCGAGCGGGAGTCTCCTACGAGCAGTACTTC

J: TRBJ2-1
D: .
size: .
V: TRBV19
CDR3: CASSDLRDSYNEQFF
DNA: TGTGCCAGTAGTGACCTCCGGGACTCCTACAATGAGCAGTTCTTC

J: TRBJ2-1
D: TRBD2
size: .
V: TRBV18
CDR3: CASSPAGSGGDYNEQFF
DNA: TGTGCCAGCTCACCAGCAGGAAGCGGGGGGGACTACAATGAGCAGTTCTTC

J: TRBJ2-1
D: TRBD1
size: .
V: TRBV29-1
CDR3: CSGQGARGYSYNEQFF
DNA: TGCAGCGGACAGGGGGCGCGGGGGTACTCCTACAATGAGCAGTTCTTC

J: TRBJ2-1
D: TRBD2
size: .
V: TRBV19
CDR3: CASSPGAGGYDEQFF
DNA: TGTGCCAGTAGTCCCGGAGCGGGGGGGTACGATGAGCAGTTCTTC